The 29 T cell receptor beta chains below were found in one sample sequenced in a study of cytomegalovirus exposure and HLA in healthy donors. PCR primers comprised 60 Vbeta and 13 Jbeta primers. Only in-frame clones appear in the TCRdb table, and some are missing; sequencing was by immunoSEQ multiplex PCR. Seen here are tens of thousands of clones, under 80% observed once, and the top ten hold roughly 6.4%. Input material: PBMCs. These receptors were taken from a man aged 25 to 40 in good health and CMV-seropositive.

J is TRBJ2-3 and V is TRBV7-9; 15 bases match TRBD2. The CDR3 has 16 amino acids. Trimming took 5 bases from V and 4 from J; bases not matched to a gene: 4. From germline, CDR1 is SEHNR and CDR2 FQNEAQ (reference sequence). CDR3 sequence reads: CASSPWTSGGADTQYF. In nucleotides, the CDR3 is TGTGCCAGCAGCCCGTGGACTAGCGGGGGGGCAGATACGCAGTATTTT. Drawing the rest from reference TRBV7-9 and TRBJ2-3, the complete variable domain is DTGVSQNPRHKITKRGQNVTFRCDPISEHNRLYWYRQTLGQGPEFLTYFQNEAQLEKSRLLSDRFSAERPKGSFSTLEIQRTEQGDSAMYLCASSPWTSGGADTQYFGPGTRLTVL.

This clone showed up just a few times. The chain employs TRBV5-1 and TRBJ1-1, with TRBD1 matching over 7 bases. From germline, CDR1 is SGHRS and CDR2 YFSETQ. V trimming: 4 bases; J trimming: 4 bases; junction bases outside the gene matches: 4. CDR3 length: 13 amino acids. As DNA, the CDR3 is TGCGCCAGCAGCGTAGGGACAGCCACTGAAGCTTTCTTT. It encodes CASSVGTATEAFF.

This chain connects TRBV5-1 to TRBJ2-3, with TRBD2 matching over 10 bases. J lost 2 bases, V lost 1 base, and 4 bases had no gene match. Looked up from germline, CDR1 is SGHRS and CDR2 is YFSETQ. The CDR3 spans 16 residues. The CDR3 coding sequence is TGCGCCAGCAGCTTGCAGCGGGGGGGATACACAGATACGCAGTATTTT. Encoded protein: CASSLQRGGYTDTQYF.

The rearrangement joins TRBV7-8 to TRBJ1-2, with D perhaps matching TRBD1 (5 bases). The CDR3 extends over 15 amino acids. Trimming cost V 8 bases and J 0 bases, with 16 bases left between them. The V gene's germline CDR1 is SGHVS and CDR2 FQNEAQ. CDR3 DNA: TGTGCCAGCTCCCCCGGGGGGACCTCTAACTATGGCTACACCTTC. Translating gives CASSPGGTSNYGYTF.

The chain links TRBV25-1 to TRBJ2-7; a possible D gene is TRBD2 (5 bases). The CDR3 totals 14 residues. Germline assignment: CDR1 MGHDK and CDR2 SYGVNS. Trimming removed 1 base at V and 4 bases at J, with 11 bases between. The CDR3, as DNA: TGTGCCAGCAGTGAATCGGTACTAGATTACGAGCAGTACTTC. Protein sequence: CASSESVLDYEQYF.

The chain carries TRBV19 and TRBJ2-3; 9 bases line up with TRBD1. The trim removed 4 bases at V and 4 bases at J, leaving 15 bases unmatched. The CDR3 totals 18 residues. Germline V gives CDR1 LNHDA, CDR2 SQIVND (reference sequence). DNA for the CDR3: TGTGCCAGTAGTAGGGGAACACGACAGGGGGTCAGGGCAGATACGCAGTATTTT. Residues: CASSRGTRQGVRADTQYF.

This chain's CDR3 is CASSVLAGQGETQYF. CDR3 nucleotide sequence: TGTGCCAGCAGCGTACTAGCGGGGCAGGGGGAGACCCAGTACTTC. V and J are TRBV7-9 and TRBJ2-5, with 10 bases matching TRBD2. The V gene end was trimmed by 5 bases and the J gene end by 5 bases; junction bases not matched to a gene: 8. Germline CDR1 and CDR2: SEHNR and FQNEAQ (reference sequence). This CDR3 spans 15 amino acids.

The CDR3 bases are TGTGCCAGCATGTCCGTGGACATCTGCGAGCAGTACTTC. It translates to CASMSVDICEQYF. The V and J genes are TRBV2 and TRBJ2-7; D is possibly TRBD1 (5 bases). Trimming cost V 7 bases and J 6 bases, with 16 bases left between them. The V gene's germline CDR1 is SNHLY and CDR2 FYNNEI. This CDR3 is built from 13 residues.

Remarks on this clone: Other DNA sequences in the same sample also yield this CDR3. The chain links TRBV18 to TRBJ1-1, with 7 bases matching TRBD1. V shed 8 bases, J shed 3 bases, and the junction held 6 bases outside the gene matches. CDR1 is KGHSH and CDR2 is LQKENI in the germline V gene. The length of the CDR3 is 13 residues. CDR3 sequence reads: CASAPTGDTEAFF. CDR3 coding DNA: TGTGCCAGCGCTCCTACAGGGGACACTGAAGCTTTCTTT.

The chain uses TRBV7-8 and TRBJ2-4; 15 bases line up with TRBD2. Germline CDR1 reads SGHVS; CDR2 reads FQNEAQ. The CDR3 is 17 residues long. Trimming at V came to 0 bases and at J to 8 bases, leaving 5 bases not matched to a gene. CDR3 sequence: CASSLAGTSGGQDIQYF. CDR3 sequence (DNA): TGTGCCAGCAGCTTAGCCGGGACTAGCGGGGGGCAGGACATTCAGTACTTC.

The V call is TRBV28, the J call TRBJ1-1; D gene unclear. The length of the CDR3 is 13 residues. Germline V CDR1 and CDR2: MDHEN, SYDVKM. Trimming took off 3 bases at V and 11 bases at J, with 16 bases between the two ends. CDR3 in amino acids: CASSFSGGSGAFF. CDR3 nucleotides: TGTGCCAGCAGTTTCTCAGGCGGGTCGGGGGCTTTCTTT.

This clone turned up a few times. This sequence joins TRBV6-1 and TRBJ2-2; D is unclear. Germline-derived CDR1 and CDR2 are MNHNS and SASEGT. The CDR3 is made up of 15 amino acids. V was pared by 4 bases and J by 2 bases, with 11 bases between. CDR3 in amino acids: CASSVGGPNTGELFF. In nucleotides, the CDR3 is TGTGCCAGCAGTGTCGGCGGCCCCAACACCGGGGAGCTGTTTTTT.

The gene calls are TRBV4-3 and TRBJ2-7; TRBD1 might be the D (6 bases). The V gene's germline CDR1 is LGHNA and CDR2 YSLEER. V was clipped by 1 base and J by 1 base, with 11 bases between them. The CDR3 is 15 residues long. CDR3 nucleotides: TGCGCCAGCAGCCAAGTACAGGGTCCTTCCTACGAGCAGTACTTC. Translation: CASSQVQGPSYEQYF.

V gene TRBV6-1 combines with J gene TRBJ2-6; D unclear. The CDR3 is made up of 15 amino acids. CDR1 and CDR2 (germline): MNHNS, SASEGT. Trimming cost V 3 bases and J 0 bases, with 6 bases left between them. In nucleotides, the CDR3 is TGTGCCAGCAGTGACGTTAGCTCTGGGGCCAACGTCCTGACTTTC. Amino acids: CASSDVSSGANVLTF.

V gene TRBV9 combines with J gene TRBJ1-2, with D possibly matching TRBD1 (6 bases). The V and J ends lost 0 bases and 8 bases respectively, with 17 bases between them. CDR1 is SGDLS and CDR2 is YYNGEE in the germline V gene. The CDR3 totals 15 residues. The CDR3 sequence: CASSVDARGASGYTF. CDR3 coding DNA: TGTGCCAGCAGCGTAGATGCACGGGGGGCGAGCGGCTACACCTTC.

Only one count was recorded for this clone. The gene calls are TRBV7-6 and TRBJ2-3; D is possibly TRBD1 (6 bases). The length of the CDR3 is 16 residues. Trimming removed 4 bases at V and 1 base at J, with 15 bases between. Per germline, CDR1 SGHVS and CDR2 FNYEAQ. The CDR3 region has the DNA TGTGCCAGCAGCTCCCCTAGGAAGGGGGGCACAGATACGCAGTATTTT. Protein: CASSSPRKGGTDTQYF.

CDR3 bases: TGCAGCGTTGAGGGGGCAGCCTCCTCTGGGGCCAACGTCCTGACTTTC. Its translation: CSVEGAASSGANVLTF. This chain connects TRBV29-1 to TRBJ2-6, with D maybe TRBD1 (6 bases). The CDR3 length is 16 residues. Per germline, CDR1 SQVTM and CDR2 ANQGSEA. Trimming took 3 bases from V and 0 from J, leaving 12 bases between them.

The chain recombines TRBV5-6 with TRBJ1-5, with a tentative D call TRBD1 (5 bases). The CDR3 has 14 amino acids. Germline V gives CDR1 SGHDT, CDR2 YYEEEE. V lost 4 bases and J 4 bases, leaving 12 bases between the germline ends. The CDR3 spells CASSRLGGNQPQHF. CDR3 coding DNA: TGTGCCAGCAGCCGTTTGGGGGGAAATCAGCCCCAGCATTTT.

The genes are TRBV9 and TRBJ2-5, with 10 bases that match TRBD1. CDR1 and CDR2 (germline): SGDLS, YYNGEE. The CDR3 loop spans 15 amino acids. V shed 0 bases, J shed 5 bases, and the junction held 4 bases outside the gene matches. The CDR3 nucleotides are TGTGCCAGCAGCGTAGAGGGACAGGGGTGGGAGACCCAGTACTTC. Translated, it gives CASSVEGQGWETQYF.

The J gene is TRBJ1-3, the V gene TRBV29-1; 7 nucleotides align to TRBD1. V lost 8 bases, J lost 4 bases, and 11 bases stayed unmatched. The length of the CDR3 is 14 residues. Germline V gene lookup returns CDR1 SQVTM and CDR2 ANQGSEA. The CDR3 protein is CSIRQGSGGNTIYF. CDR3 nucleotide sequence: TGCAGCATCCGACAGGGAAGTGGCGGAAACACCATATATTTT.

The chain employs TRBV30 and TRBJ2-1; 10 nucleotides match TRBD2. With V trimmed by 2 bases and J by 2 bases, 3 bases remained unmatched. There are 15 residues in the CDR3. CDR1 is GTSNPN and CDR2 is SVGIG in the germline V gene (reference sequence). CDR3 residues: CAWSPTSGAYNEQFF. DNA for the CDR3: TGTGCCTGGAGTCCAACTAGCGGGGCCTACAATGAGCAGTTCTTC. The whole variable domain, remainder taken from reference TRBV30 and TRBJ2-1, is SQTIHQWPATLVQPVGSPLSLECTVEGTSNPNLYWYRQAAGRGLQLLFYSVGIGQISSEVPQNLSASRPQDRQFILSSKKLLLSDSGFYLCAWSPTSGAYNEQFFGPGTRLTVL.

V is TRBV6-5 and J is TRBJ2-7; D remains unclear. This CDR3 region has 14 residues. Germline assignment: CDR1 MNHEY and CDR2 SVGAGI. Trimming left V 0 bases short and J 0 bases short, with 6 bases between. The CDR3 DNA is TGTGCCAGCAGTTACTCGGGCTTCTCCTACGAGCAGTACTTC. Its protein is CASSYSGFSYEQYF.

The J gene is TRBJ1-4, the V gene TRBV27; TRBD1 might be the D (5 bases). The V gene lost 1 base and the J gene lost 0 bases, with 18 bases spanning the gap. This CDR3 comprises 19 residues. Germline-derived CDR1 and CDR2 are MNHEY and SMNVEV (reference sequence). The CDR3 DNA reads TGTGCCAGCAGTTTATGGTCTTATGGGGCAGAGCCAACTAATGAAAAACTGTTTTTT. This translates into CASSLWSYGAEPTNEKLFF.

The chain carries TRBV5-4 and TRBJ1-3, with TRBD1 matching over 9 bases. This CDR3 contains 15 residues. Germline V CDR1 and CDR2: SGHNT, YYREEE (reference sequence). The ends lost 4 bases at V and 4 bases at J; junction bases unmatched: 6. CDR3 DNA: TGTGCCAGCAGCCCCGGGACAGGGAGAGGAAACACCATATATTTT. Translated, it gives CASSPGTGRGNTIYF.

This clone was observed a handful of times. The chain recombines TRBV5-6 with TRBJ1-2; 7 bases match TRBD1. V shed 4 bases, J shed 6 bases, and the junction held 9 bases outside the gene matches. CDR3 length equals 14 residues. Germline V gives CDR1 SGHDT, CDR2 YYEEEE. The CDR3 DNA follows: TGTGCCAGCAGCATTATCGACAGGGAACATGGCTACACCTTC. Translation gives CASSIIDREHGYTF.

V and J are TRBV19 and TRBJ1-4, with D maybe TRBD1 (5 bases). V dropped 2 bases and J dropped 7 bases, with 11 bases sitting between them. This CDR3 is 14 amino acids long. Germline V gives CDR1 LNHDA, CDR2 SQIVND (reference sequence). DNA of the CDR3: TGTGCCAGTAGTATACAGGGAGGCGCTGAAAAACTGTTTTTT. Protein: CASSIQGGAEKLFF.

Concerning this clone itself: One end of the junction is discordant with germline, which a read error may explain. The same CDR3 can be traced to other DNA sequences in this sample. The V and J genes are TRBV5-1 and TRBJ2-7; perhaps TRBD1 as D (5 bases). CDR1 and CDR2 (germline): SGHRS, YFSETQ. CDR3 length: 15 residues. CDR3: CASSSRQFPRYEQYF. DNA for the CDR3: TGTGCCAGCAGCTCTAGACAGTTCCCCCGTTACGAGCAGTACTTC.

Concerning this clone: The same CDR3 is also encoded by other DNA sequences in this sample. The chain employs TRBV7-9 and TRBJ2-1, with D uncertain. Trimming cost V 2 bases and J 6 bases, with 5 bases left between them. This CDR3 has 12 residues. The V gene's germline CDR1 is SEHNR and CDR2 FQNEAQ (reference sequence). DNA of the CDR3: TGTGCCAGCAGCTTATCCGGCAATGAGCAGTTCTTC. Its translation: CASSLSGNEQFF.

This rearrangement joins TRBV15 to TRBJ1-5; 7 bases are shared with TRBD1. The length of the CDR3 is 18 residues. J gave up 3 bases and V 3 bases, and 14 bases lay outside the gene matches. The germline CDR1 and CDR2 sequences are LNHNV and YYDKDF (reference sequence). CDR3 nucleotides: TGTGCCACCAGCAGTCTTATGCGACAGGGACATTACAATCAGCCCCAGCATTTT. This codes for CATSSLMRQGHYNQPQHF.